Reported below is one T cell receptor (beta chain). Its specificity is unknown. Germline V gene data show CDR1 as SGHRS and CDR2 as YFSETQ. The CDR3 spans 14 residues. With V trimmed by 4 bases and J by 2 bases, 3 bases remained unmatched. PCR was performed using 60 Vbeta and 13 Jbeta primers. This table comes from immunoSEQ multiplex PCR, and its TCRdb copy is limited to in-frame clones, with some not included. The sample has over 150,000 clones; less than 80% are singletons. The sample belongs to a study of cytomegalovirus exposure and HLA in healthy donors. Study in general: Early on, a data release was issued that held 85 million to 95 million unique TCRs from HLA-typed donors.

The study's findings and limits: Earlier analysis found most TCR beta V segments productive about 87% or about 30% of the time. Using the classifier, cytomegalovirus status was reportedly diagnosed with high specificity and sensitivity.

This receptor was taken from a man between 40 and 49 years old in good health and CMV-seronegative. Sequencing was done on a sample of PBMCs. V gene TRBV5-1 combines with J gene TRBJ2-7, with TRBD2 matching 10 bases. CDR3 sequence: CASSTGLAPYEQYF. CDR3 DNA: TGCGCCAGCAGCACGGGACTAGCGCCCTACGAGCAGTACTTC.